This TCR beta chain was profiled in a study of blood T cell repertoires in COVID-19. Across the study: Sites in the United States, Italy and Spain provided acute and convalescent COVID-19 samples.

Here immunoSEQ multiplex PCR was the method, and the copy in TCRdb shows in-frame clones only, minus some. Of about 200,000 clones in the sample, roughly nine tenths were seen once. Trimming left V 2 bases short and J 8 bases short, with 9 bases between. CDR1 and CDR2 (germline): SGHTA, FQGNSA. CDR3 size: 12 residues. V gene TRBV7-2 combines with J gene TRBJ1-2; D is unresolved. This sequence originates from a woman aged 50 to 65 with acute or convalescent COVID-19. Input material: peripheral blood. The CDR3 DNA reads TGTGCCAGCAGCTTAATCCCAGAAGGCTACACCTTC. Encoded protein: CASSLIPEGYTF.